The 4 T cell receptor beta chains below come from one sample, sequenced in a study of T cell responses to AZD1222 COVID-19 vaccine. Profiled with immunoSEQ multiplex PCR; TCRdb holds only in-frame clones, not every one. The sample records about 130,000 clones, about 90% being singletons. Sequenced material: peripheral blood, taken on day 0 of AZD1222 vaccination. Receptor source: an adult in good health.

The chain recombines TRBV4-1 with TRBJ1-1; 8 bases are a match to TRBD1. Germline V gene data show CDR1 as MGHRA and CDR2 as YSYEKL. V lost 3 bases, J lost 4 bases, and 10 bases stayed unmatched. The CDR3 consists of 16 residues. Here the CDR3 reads CASSQEATGVGTEAFF. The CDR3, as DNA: TGCGCCAGCAGCCAGGAAGCGACAGGGGTGGGCACTGAAGCTTTCTTT.

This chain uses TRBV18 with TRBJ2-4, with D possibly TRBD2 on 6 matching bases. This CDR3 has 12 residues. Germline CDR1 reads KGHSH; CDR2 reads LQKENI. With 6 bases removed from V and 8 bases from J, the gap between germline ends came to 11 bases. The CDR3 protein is CASSSGDDIQYF. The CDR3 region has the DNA TGTGCCAGCTCCTCGGGGGATGACATTCAGTACTTC.

DNA of the CDR3: TGTGCCAGCAGCCGGAACAGGGACGAAAACATTCAGTACTTC. This codes for CASSRNRDENIQYF. This chain links TRBV2 with TRBJ2-4; maybe TRBD1 (6 bases). This CDR3 comprises 14 residues. The germline CDR1 and CDR2 sequences are SNHLY and FYNNEI. The V and J ends lost 6 bases and 5 bases respectively, with 14 bases between them. The whole variable domain, filled in from reference TRBV2 and TRBJ2-4, reads EPEVTQTPSHQVTQMGQEVILRCVPISNHLYFYWYRQILGQKVEFLVSFYNNEISEKSEIFDDQFSVERPDGSNFTLKIRSTKLEDSAMYFCASSRNRDENIQYFGAGTRLSVL.

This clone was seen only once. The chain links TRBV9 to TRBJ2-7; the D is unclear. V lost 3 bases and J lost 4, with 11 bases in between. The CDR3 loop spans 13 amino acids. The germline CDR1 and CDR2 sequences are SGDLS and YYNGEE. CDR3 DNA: TGTGCCAGCAGCGGCGGACCGCCGTACGAGCAGTACTTC. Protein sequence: CASSGGPPYEQYF. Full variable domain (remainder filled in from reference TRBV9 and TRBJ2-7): DSGVTQTPKHLITATGQRVTLRCSPRSGDLSVYWYQQSLDQGLQFLIQYYNGEERAKGNILERFSAQQFPDLHSELNLSSLELGDSALYFCASSGGPPYEQYFGPGTRLTVT.